Sequencing of this T cell receptor (beta chain) was carried out in a study of blood T cells in healthy people across ages. Whole-study results and caveats: The recorded TCR beta diversity per million T cells decreased in a roughly linear manner with age.

The donors, aged about 6 to 95, were healthy Caucasians from Russia. Total RNA was extracted at no less than 5 micrograms per sample. It was with a sample-barcoded 5' primer and a J-beta primer mix that a second PCR of about 6 to 11 cycles was run. TCRdb reprocessed the 5' RACE reads via MiXCR and lists one record per CDR3 protein. The table includes 750,000 to 1,000,000 distinct CDR3 sequences, just under 30% detected once. In its sample, this clonotype was seen many times. Antigen specificity is unknown. The CDR3 is 15 amino acids. V lost 2 bases and J lost 2; bases outside the gene matches: 6. Germline CDR1 and CDR2: ENHRY and SYGVKD. The sample was also reused in another study, on T cells of mothers and their children.

This TCR was recovered from a woman between 35 and 50 years old in good health. Sequencing was done on a sample of blood. The rearrangement links TRBV10-3 to TRBJ2-7, with TRBD1 matching 7 bases. CDR3 DNA: TGTGCCATCAGTGAGCCACCCGGGACAGCCTACGAGCAGTACTTC. It encodes CAISEPPGTAYEQYF.